This entry lists 18 T cell receptor beta chains sequenced from one sample in a study of T cell responses to AZD1222 COVID-19 vaccine. TCRdb keeps only in-frame clones here, not all; method: immunoSEQ multiplex PCR. The top ten hold 12% of the sample, which has 140,000 to 150,000 clones, approximately 93% seen once. The sequencing here drew on peripheral blood, taken after recovery from COVID-19. These receptor sequences come from an adult who had recovered from COVID-19.

This rearrangement joins TRBV3-1 (or the pseudogene TRBV3-2) to TRBJ1-6; TRBD1 agrees at 8 bases. Trimming at V came to 6 bases and at J to 7 bases, leaving 11 bases not matched to a gene. The CDR3 loop spans 16 amino acids. The V gene's germline CDR1 is LGHDT and CDR2 YNNKEL (reference sequence). The CDR3 nucleotides read TGTGCCAGCAGACCTATCACAGGGGGGGAAAATTCACCCCTCCACTTT. Translation gives CASRPITGGENSPLHF.

The V and J genes are TRBV6-1 and TRBJ2-7; D might be TRBD2 (5 bases). Germline V lookup: CDR1 MNHNS, CDR2 SASEGT. V lost 2 bases and J lost 12, with 14 bases in between. The CDR3 totals 12 residues. CDR3 sequence (DNA): TGTGCCAGCAGTGAATCAAGCGGCACGCTGTACTTC. It yields the protein CASSESSGTLYF.

This sequence joins TRBV5-1 and TRBJ2-2, with 12 bases identical to TRBD2. V lost 7 bases, J lost 4 bases, and 5 bases stayed unmatched. Germline CDR1 is SGHRS and CDR2 is YFSETQ. The CDR3 loop spans 15 amino acids. The CDR3 protein is CASGPGLAGTGELFF. CDR3 in DNA: TGCGCCAGCGGACCGGGACTAGCGGGCACCGGGGAGCTGTTTTTT.

The sample holds a few counts of this clone. The gene calls are TRBV30 and TRBJ2-7, with a possible D match to TRBD2 (6 bases). The CDR3 spans 15 residues. Trimming left V 1 base short and J 4 bases short, with 17 bases between. Germline CDR1 reads GTSNPN; CDR2 reads SVGIG (reference sequence). The CDR3 region is CAWSGGWGDRYEQYF. The CDR3 nucleotides are TGTGCCTGGAGTGGCGGATGGGGGGATAGGTACGAGCAGTACTTC.

The chain links TRBV5-1 to TRBJ2-5, with D unresolved. The V and J ends lost 2 bases and 4 bases respectively, with 6 bases between them. The CDR3 totals 12 residues. Germline V lookup: CDR1 SGHRS, CDR2 YFSETQ. DNA of the CDR3: TGCGCCAGCAGCTTACCGGGAGAGACCCAGTACTTC. This translates into CASSLPGETQYF.

The gene calls are TRBV19 and TRBJ1-2; D ambiguous. CDR3 length equals 13 residues. In germline, CDR1 is LNHDA, CDR2 SQIVND (reference sequence). With 9 bases removed from V and 5 bases from J, the gap between germline ends came to 16 bases. CDR3 loop: CASRSAIGYGYTF. The CDR3 bases are TGTGCCAGCCGCTCGGCGATCGGGTATGGCTACACCTTC. Together with reference TRBV19 and TRBJ1-2, the CDR3 gives the full variable domain: DGGITQSPKYLFRKEGQNVTLSCEQNLNHDAMYWYRQDPGQGLRLIYYSQIVNDFQKGDIAEGYSVSREKKESFPLTVTSAQKNPTAFYLCASRSAIGYGYTFGSGTRLTVV.

The chain is built from TRBV28 and TRBJ2-7, with TRBD1 matching 10 bases. The junction had 6 bases not matched to a gene; V was cut back by 4 bases and J by 3 bases. The length of the CDR3 is 15 residues. CDR1 and CDR2 from the germline V gene are MDHEN and SYDVKM. The CDR3 reads CASSWPGQGFYEQYF. The CDR3, as DNA: TGTGCCAGCAGTTGGCCGGGACAGGGGTTCTACGAGCAGTACTTC.

This chain joins TRBV28 and TRBJ2-5; 7 bases agree with TRBD2. V lost 10 bases to trimming and J lost 5 bases; unmatched junction nucleotides: 13. Germline CDR1 MDHEN, CDR2 SYDVKM. CDR3 length equals 14 residues. In nucleotides, the CDR3 is TGTGCCACCATGACCACGGGGGGTAGGGAGACCCAGTACTTC. Translation gives CATMTTGGRETQYF.

The chain recombines TRBV7-2 with TRBJ2-2, with D unresolved. Germline V gene sequence: CDR1 SGHTA, CDR2 FQGNSA. V gave up 1 base and J gave up 1 base, with 10 bases separating them. The CDR3 has 16 amino acids. As DNA, the CDR3 is TGTGCCAGCAGCTTAGAAGTGGCCCTGAACACCGGGGAGCTGTTTTTT. This gives the protein CASSLEVALNTGELFF.

The CDR3 region has the DNA TGTGCCAGCAGCCGGACAGGGATCTCCTACGAGCAGTACTTC. This encodes CASSRTGISYEQYF. The V call is TRBV5-4, the J call TRBJ2-7, with TRBD1 matching 8 bases. The CDR3 is 14 residues long. The J segment lost 0 bases and the V segment lost 4 bases, leaving 3 bases of the junction unmatched. The germline V gene has CDR1 SGHNT and CDR2 YYREEE (reference sequence).

The rearrangement uses TRBV29-1 and TRBJ2-2; D gene uncertain. The CDR3 extends over 11 amino acids. Germline V gene lookup returns CDR1 SQVTM and CDR2 ANQGSEA. Trimming pared 0 bases from V and 6 bases from J, leaving 2 bases between. In DNA, the CDR3 is TGCAGCGTTGAAGAGGCCGGGGAGCTGTTTTTT. As protein: CSVEEAGELFF.

J is TRBJ2-6 and V is TRBV6-6, with D unresolved. V was trimmed by 10 bases and J by 1 base, leaving 5 bases between them. The CDR3 runs to 12 residues. Germline CDR1 reads MNHNY; CDR2 reads SVGAGI (reference sequence). The CDR3 loop is CATVSGANVLTF. For the CDR3, the DNA is TGTGCCACCGTATCTGGGGCCAACGTCCTGACTTTC.

This clone was found once. This chain links TRBV28 with TRBJ2-2; TRBD2 agrees at 13 bases. The CDR3 is made up of 18 amino acids. Unmatched junction bases numbered 6, after V lost 5 bases and J lost 0 bases. CDR1 MDHEN and CDR2 SYDVKM come from the germline V gene. The CDR3 DNA reads TGTGCCAGCAGTGTCGGACTAGCGGGAGAACCGAACACCGGGGAGCTGTTTTTT. Its protein is CASSVGLAGEPNTGELFF.

The chain recombines TRBV3-1 (or the pseudogene TRBV3-2) with TRBJ2-1; D might be TRBD2 (7 bases). Germline V CDR1 and CDR2: LGHDT, YNNKEL (reference sequence). The CDR3 covers 17 residues. V dropped 3 bases and J dropped 0 bases, with 15 bases sitting between them. In DNA form, the CDR3 reads TGTGCCAGCAGCCATTTCGGGGGGCGGAGCTCCTACAATGAGCAGTTCTTC. Translation: CASSHFGGRSSYNEQFF.

The CDR3 bases are TGTGCCAGCAGCTGGGAGGGAAGGAACACTGAAGCTTTCTTT. Its protein product is CASSWEGRNTEAFF. The gene calls are TRBV6-5 and TRBJ1-1; no clear D gene. Trimming shortened V by 6 bases and J by 1 base, and 12 bases separated the two germline ends. This CDR3 spans 14 amino acids. CDR1 MNHEY and CDR2 SVGAGI come from the germline V gene.

The V gene is TRBV28, the J gene TRBJ2-7, with D perhaps matching TRBD1 or TRBD2 (5 bases each). V was shortened by 6 bases and J by 0 bases, with 18 bases between the two germline ends. This CDR3 spans 16 amino acids. The germline gives CDR1 MDHEN, CDR2 SYDVKM. CDR3 coding DNA: TGTGCCAGCAGGCACCCAGGGAGTGGGGCCTCCTACGAGCAGTACTTC. This sequence encodes CASRHPGSGASYEQYF.

The chain is built from TRBV3-1 (or the pseudogene TRBV3-2) and TRBJ1-2; D remains unclear. Trimming cost V 4 bases and J 0 bases, with 9 bases left between them. The CDR3 extends over 14 amino acids. Per the germline V gene, CDR1 is LGHDT and CDR2 is YNNKEL (reference sequence). The CDR3 DNA follows: TGTGCCAGCAGCCTCATGCTAGCTAACTATGGCTACACCTTC. Its protein is CASSLMLANYGYTF.

V usage is TRBV7-9 and J usage is TRBJ2-7; 12 bases map to TRBD2. Germline V gene lookup returns CDR1 SEHNR and CDR2 FQNEAQ (reference sequence). The V and J ends lost 5 bases and 3 bases, in that order; junction bases with no gene match: 8. The CDR3 has 16 amino acids. The CDR3 here is CASSRRLAGDNYEQYF. The CDR3 bases are TGTGCCAGCAGCCGTCGACTAGCGGGAGATAACTACGAGCAGTACTTC.